A single sample gave rise to the 23 T cell receptor beta chains below, sequenced in a study of cytomegalovirus exposure and HLA in healthy donors. PCR amplification relied on 60 Vbeta primers (plus 13 Jbeta primers). Profiled with immunoSEQ multiplex PCR; TCRdb holds only in-frame clones, not every one. The sample features 100,000 to 150,000 clones, with more than 1.5% in its top ten. The sample was PBMCs. The receptors stem from a man younger than 30 in good health and CMV-seronegative.

The CDR3, as DNA: TGTGCCAGCAGCGCTACGATCTACGAGCAGTACTTC. Protein sequence: CASSATIYEQYF. The rearrangement links TRBV5-6 to TRBJ2-7; D is uncertain. The CDR3 has 12 amino acids. Germline values: CDR1 SGHDT, CDR2 YYEEEE. V shed 4 bases and J shed 3 bases, with 8 bases lying between them.

This chain joins TRBV9 and TRBJ2-3; perhaps TRBD1 as D (5 bases). V dropped 2 bases and J dropped 3 bases, with 7 bases sitting between them. The CDR3 extends over 13 amino acids. From germline, CDR1 is SGDLS and CDR2 YYNGEE. DNA for the CDR3: TGTGCCAGCAGCGTTGACAGAACAGATACGCAGTATTTT. It encodes CASSVDRTDTQYF.

The rearrangement joins TRBV30 to TRBJ2-7; D may be TRBD1 (6 bases). The ends were cut back, 6 bases at V and 0 bases at J, with 18 bases in the middle. Germline CDR1 and CDR2: GTSNPN and SVGIG (reference sequence). The CDR3 length is 15 residues. CDR3 in amino acids: CACLSFTGSSYEQYF. As DNA, the CDR3 is TGTGCCTGCCTTTCCTTCACAGGGAGCTCCTACGAGCAGTACTTC.

The gene calls are TRBV5-6 and TRBJ2-7; D call uncertain. The CDR3 is 11 amino acids. The ends were cut back, 3 bases at V and 3 bases at J, with 4 bases in the middle. CDR1 and CDR2 (germline): SGHDT, YYEEEE. The CDR3 is CASSYNYEQYF. CDR3 bases: TGTGCCAGCAGCTACAACTACGAGCAGTACTTC.

As for this clone: Compared with germline, one end of the junction differs, possibly owing to a read error. The V and J genes are TRBV7-7 and TRBJ2-2; possibly TRBD1 for D (6 bases). From germline, CDR1 is SSHAT and CDR2 FNYEAQ (reference sequence). CDR3 size: 12 residues. The CDR3 nucleotides are TGTGCTAGCAGGGGCGGGACCGGGGAGCTGTTTTTT. Amino acid sequence: CASRGGTGELFF.

This chain connects TRBV30 to TRBJ1-4; D is unresolved. The germline V gene encodes CDR1 GTSNPN and CDR2 SVGIG (reference sequence). This CDR3 contains 13 residues. With 2 bases removed from V and 7 bases from J, the gap between germline ends came to 11 bases. Here the CDR3 reads CAWSRLRVEKLFF. The CDR3 region has the DNA TGTGCCTGGAGTCGGTTGAGGGTTGAAAAACTGTTTTTT.

The chain carries TRBV30 and TRBJ1-6; 10 bases are shared with TRBD1. The V gene end was trimmed by 7 bases and the J gene end by 8 bases; junction bases not matched to a gene: 11. This CDR3 is built from 15 residues. The germline V gene has CDR1 GTSNPN and CDR2 SVGIG (reference sequence). The CDR3 sequence is CAFQTRDRGHSPLHF. DNA for the CDR3: TGTGCCTTCCAAACCAGGGACAGGGGTCATTCACCCCTCCACTTT.

V and J are TRBV7-3 and TRBJ2-6, with D hard to call. CDR1 and CDR2 (germline): SGHTA, FQGTGA. The CDR3 has 11 amino acids. V was trimmed by 4 bases and J by 9 bases, leaving 4 bases between them. CDR3 protein: CASSSGNVLTF. The CDR3, as DNA: TGTGCCAGCAGCTCGGGCAACGTCCTGACTTTC.

This rearrangement joins TRBV30 to TRBJ2-5; a possible D gene is TRBD2 (6 bases). CDR1 is GTSNPN and CDR2 is SVGIG in the germline V gene (reference sequence). This CDR3 is 15 amino acids long. V lost 4 bases, J lost 5 bases, and 20 bases lay in between. The CDR3 nucleotides read TGTGCCTGGACGCCGGGGGTCCGAGGGGAGGAGACCCAGTACTTC. This codes for CAWTPGVRGEETQYF.

The chain carries TRBV15 and TRBJ1-4; D is uncertain. V shed 2 bases and J shed 0 bases, with 13 bases lying between them. The CDR3 has 17 amino acids. Germline V lookup: CDR1 LNHNV, CDR2 YYDKDF (reference sequence). CDR3 nucleotides: TGTGCCACCAGCAGAACTCGTAACCTACCAACTAATGAAAAACTGTTTTTT. It specifies CATSRTRNLPTNEKLFF.

The chain links TRBV16 to TRBJ2-7; 10 nucleotides agree with TRBD2. This CDR3 spans 15 amino acids. The V gene's germline CDR1 is KGHSY and CDR2 FQNENV. After removal of 4 bases from V and 5 bases from J, the junction contained 8 bases not matched to a gene. The CDR3 DNA reads TGTGCCAGCAGCCTCCTAGCGGGAGTGGACCACGAGCAGTACTTC. Translating it yields CASSLLAGVDHEQYF.

Here the CDR3 reads CASSYSTGSAYGYTF. The CDR3 DNA reads TGTGCCAGCAGTTACTCTACAGGGTCGGCCTATGGCTACACCTTC. This sequence joins TRBV6-5 and TRBJ1-2; maybe TRBD1 (6 bases). Germline-derived CDR1 and CDR2 are MNHEY and SVGAGI. Trimming removed 0 bases at V and 4 bases at J, with 12 bases between. The CDR3 consists of 15 residues.

This chain connects TRBV9 to TRBJ2-2, with 7 bases that match TRBD2. The junction had 6 bases not matched to a gene; V was cut back by 0 bases and J by 4 bases. Germline V gives CDR1 SGDLS, CDR2 YYNGEE. The CDR3 has 16 residues. CDR3 residues: CASSVDLAEFTGELFF. The CDR3 DNA reads TGTGCCAGCAGCGTAGACCTAGCGGAGTTCACCGGGGAGCTGTTTTTT.

This chain links TRBV7-8 with TRBJ1-5; D gene ambiguous. Germline V CDR1 and CDR2: SGHVS, FQNEAQ. V lost 1 base and J lost 1, with 14 bases in between. This CDR3 has 17 residues. CDR3 nucleotides: TGTGCCAGCAGCTTAGGGAACCGGGGTTTGAGCAATCAGCCCCAGCATTTT. Translating gives CASSLGNRGLSNQPQHF.

The CDR3 here is CASRPTGGAGKGGYTF. CDR3 bases: TGCGCCAGCAGGCCCACAGGGGGCGCGGGGAAGGGTGGCTACACCTTC. The genes are TRBV4-3 and TRBJ1-2; 9 nucleotides match TRBD1. Germline values: CDR1 LGHNA, CDR2 YSLEER. The V gene end was trimmed by 6 bases and the J gene end by 7 bases; junction bases not matched to a gene: 15. The CDR3 runs to 16 residues.

The chain combines TRBV7-9 with TRBJ2-7; 13 nucleotides match TRBD2. Per germline, CDR1 SEHNR and CDR2 FQNEAQ (reference sequence). The CDR3 covers 15 residues. With 5 bases clipped from V and 4 bases from J, the junction kept 5 bases outside the gene matches. The CDR3 DNA reads as TGTGCCAGCAGCCCCCTGGGACTAGCGGGATACGAGCAGTACTTC. This translates into CASSPLGLAGYEQYF.

V usage is TRBV4-3 and J usage is TRBJ1-2, with 7 bases lining up with TRBD1. Trimming removed 2 bases from V and 7 bases from J; junction bases left unmatched: 7. Germline values: CDR1 LGHNA, CDR2 YSLEER. This CDR3 region has 14 residues. This CDR3 reads CASSQTGVNAGYTF. The CDR3 DNA reads TGCGCCAGCAGCCAAACAGGGGTAAACGCTGGCTACACCTTC.

The rearrangement links TRBV28 to TRBJ1-5, with 8 positions matching TRBD1. The trim removed 3 bases at V and 5 bases at J, leaving 3 bases unmatched. From germline, CDR1 is MDHEN and CDR2 SYDVKM. The CDR3 spans 14 residues. The CDR3 nucleotides are TGTGCCAGCAGTTTCCGGACAGGGTATCAGCCCCAGCATTTT. This encodes CASSFRTGYQPQHF.

The rearrangement joins TRBV28 to TRBJ1-5; 7 bases agree with TRBD1. V dropped 3 bases and J dropped 1; count of bases not matched to a gene: 9. Germline values: CDR1 MDHEN, CDR2 SYDVKM. This CDR3 has 17 residues. In DNA, the CDR3 is TGTGCCAGCAGTTTTATTAGACAGGGCTCCAGCAATCAGCCCCAGCATTTT. Translating gives CASSFIRQGSSNQPQHF.

CDR3 protein: CASSVGRAGAPDSEQFF. The DNA for the CDR3 is TGTGCCAGCAGCGTAGGGAGAGCGGGGGCCCCGGATAGCGAGCAGTTCTTC. The chain links TRBV9 to TRBJ2-1; TRBD2 matches 8 bases. J lost 10 bases, V lost 0 bases, and 15 bases had no gene match. Looked up from germline, CDR1 is SGDLS and CDR2 is YYNGEE. The CDR3 has 17 amino acids. Variable domain in full (rest from reference TRBV9 and TRBJ2-1): DSGVTQTPKHLITATGQRVTLRCSPRSGDLSVYWYQQSLDQGLQFLIQYYNGEERAKGNILERFSAQQFPDLHSELNLSSLELGDSALYFCASSVGRAGAPDSEQFFGPGTRLTVL.

The chain is built from TRBV29-1 and TRBJ2-2; 8 positions match TRBD1. From germline, CDR1 is SQVTM and CDR2 ANQGSEA. J was trimmed by 8 bases and V by 7 bases; bases with no gene match: 15. The CDR3 is 15 residues long. CDR3 sequence (DNA): TGCAGCGGAAACTTTGTTCAGGGGGCTGCGGGGGAGCTGTTTTTT. Translated: CSGNFVQGAAGELFF.

This rearrangement joins TRBV6-5 to TRBJ1-1; 11 bases are shared with TRBD1. CDR3 size: 15 residues. CDR1 is MNHEY and CDR2 is SVGAGI in the germline V gene. V lost 0 bases to trimming and J lost 10 bases; unmatched junction nucleotides: 7. The CDR3 sequence is CASSYSRTGGVGAFF. Written as DNA, the CDR3 is TGTGCCAGCAGTTACTCGAGGACAGGGGGCGTCGGAGCTTTCTTT.

The gene calls are TRBV28 and TRBJ2-7; 7 nucleotides line up with TRBD1. V shed 5 bases and J 6 bases; nucleotides not matched to a gene: 7. Looked up from germline, CDR1 is MDHEN and CDR2 is SYDVKM. The CDR3 has 13 amino acids. The CDR3 DNA follows: TGTGCCAGCAGTGGACAGGTTCGTCGCGAGCAGTACTTC. Translation gives CASSGQVRREQYF. Based on the CDR3 plus reference TRBV28 and TRBJ2-7, the full variable domain is DVKVTQSSRYLVKRTGEKVFLECVQDMDHENMFWYRQDPGLGLRLIYFSYDVKMKEKGDIPEGYSVSREKKERFSLILESASTNQTSMYLCASSGQVRREQYFGPGTRLTVT.